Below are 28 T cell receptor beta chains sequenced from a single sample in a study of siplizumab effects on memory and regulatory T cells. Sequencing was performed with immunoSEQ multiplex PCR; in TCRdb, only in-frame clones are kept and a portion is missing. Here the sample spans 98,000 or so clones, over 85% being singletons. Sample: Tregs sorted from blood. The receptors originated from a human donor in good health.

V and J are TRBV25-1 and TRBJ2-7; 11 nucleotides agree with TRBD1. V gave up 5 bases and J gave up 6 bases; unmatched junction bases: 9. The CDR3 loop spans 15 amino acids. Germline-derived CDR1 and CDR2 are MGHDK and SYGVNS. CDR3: CASSTAGTGGPEQYF. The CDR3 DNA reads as TGTGCCAGCAGTACCGCCGGGACAGGGGGTCCCGAGCAGTACTTC.

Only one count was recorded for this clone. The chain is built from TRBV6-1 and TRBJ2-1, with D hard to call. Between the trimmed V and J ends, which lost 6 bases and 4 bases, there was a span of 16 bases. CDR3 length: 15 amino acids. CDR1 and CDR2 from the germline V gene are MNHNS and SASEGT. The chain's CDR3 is CASRSGFRLYNEQFF. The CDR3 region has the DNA TGTGCCAGCAGGTCAGGATTCAGGCTTTACAATGAGCAGTTCTTC.

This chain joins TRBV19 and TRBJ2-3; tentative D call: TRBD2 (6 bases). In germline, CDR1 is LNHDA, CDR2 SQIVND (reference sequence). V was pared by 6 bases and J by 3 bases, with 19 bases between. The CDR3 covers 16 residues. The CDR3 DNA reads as TGTGCCAGTAGAACCGCGAGCGGGTTCGGTACAGATACGCAGTATTTT. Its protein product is CASRTASGFGTDTQYF.

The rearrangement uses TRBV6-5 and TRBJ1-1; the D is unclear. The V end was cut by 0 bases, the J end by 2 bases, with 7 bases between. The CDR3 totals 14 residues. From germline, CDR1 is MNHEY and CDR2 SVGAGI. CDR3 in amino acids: CASSYSAFNTEAFF. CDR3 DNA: TGTGCCAGCAGTTACTCTGCCTTTAACACTGAAGCTTTCTTT.

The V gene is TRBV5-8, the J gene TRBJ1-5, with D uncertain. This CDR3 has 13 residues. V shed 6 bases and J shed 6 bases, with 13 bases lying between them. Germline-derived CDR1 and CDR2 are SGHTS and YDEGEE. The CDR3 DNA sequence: TGTGCCAGCACCTCGCGGGTTGGTCAGCCCCAGCATTTT. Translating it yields CASTSRVGQPQHF.

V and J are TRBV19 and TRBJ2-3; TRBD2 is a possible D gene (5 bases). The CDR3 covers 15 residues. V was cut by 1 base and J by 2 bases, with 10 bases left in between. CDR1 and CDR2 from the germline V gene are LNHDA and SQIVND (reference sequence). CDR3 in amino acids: CASSIGPRDTDTQYF. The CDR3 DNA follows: TGTGCCAGTAGTATAGGCCCTCGGGACACAGATACGCAGTATTTT.

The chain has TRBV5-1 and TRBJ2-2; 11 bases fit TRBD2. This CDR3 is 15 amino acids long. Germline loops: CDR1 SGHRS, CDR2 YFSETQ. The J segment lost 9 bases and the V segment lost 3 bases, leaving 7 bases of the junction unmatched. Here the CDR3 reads CASSSGTSGGRELFF. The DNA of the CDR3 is TGCGCCAGCAGCTCCGGGACTAGCGGAGGCCGGGAGCTGTTTTTT.

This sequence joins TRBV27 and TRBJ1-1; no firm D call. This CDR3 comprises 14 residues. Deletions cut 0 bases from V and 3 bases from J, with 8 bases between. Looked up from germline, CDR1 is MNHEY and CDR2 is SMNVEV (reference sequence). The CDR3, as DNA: TGTGCCAGCAGTTTATCTGGGTGGCACACTGAAGCTTTCTTT. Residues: CASSLSGWHTEAFF.

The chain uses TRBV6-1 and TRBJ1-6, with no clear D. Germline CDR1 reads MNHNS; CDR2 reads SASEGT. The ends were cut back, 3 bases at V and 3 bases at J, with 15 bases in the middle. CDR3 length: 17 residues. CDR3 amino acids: CASSDIDLSYYNSPLHF. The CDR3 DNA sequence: TGTGCCAGCAGTGATATCGACCTATCCTACTATAATTCACCCCTCCACTTT.

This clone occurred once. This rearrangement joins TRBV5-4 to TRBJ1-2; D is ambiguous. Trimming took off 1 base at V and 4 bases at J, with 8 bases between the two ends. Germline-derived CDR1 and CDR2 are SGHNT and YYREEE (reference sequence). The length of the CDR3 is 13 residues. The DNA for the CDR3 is TGTGCCAGCAGCTTGTTCTGGGGCTATGGCTACACCTTC. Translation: CASSLFWGYGYTF.

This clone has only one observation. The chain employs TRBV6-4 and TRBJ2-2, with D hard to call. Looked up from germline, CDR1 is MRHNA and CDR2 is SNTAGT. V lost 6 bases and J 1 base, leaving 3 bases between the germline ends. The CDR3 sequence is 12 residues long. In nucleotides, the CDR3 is TGTGCCAGCAGCCTGAACACCGGGGAGCTGTTTTTT. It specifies CASSLNTGELFF.

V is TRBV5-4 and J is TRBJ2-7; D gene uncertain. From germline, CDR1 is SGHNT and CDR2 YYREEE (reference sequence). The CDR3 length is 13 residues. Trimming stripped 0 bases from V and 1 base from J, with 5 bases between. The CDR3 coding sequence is TGTGCCAGCAGCTTGGGCAAGTCCTACGAGCAGTACTTC. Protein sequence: CASSLGKSYEQYF.

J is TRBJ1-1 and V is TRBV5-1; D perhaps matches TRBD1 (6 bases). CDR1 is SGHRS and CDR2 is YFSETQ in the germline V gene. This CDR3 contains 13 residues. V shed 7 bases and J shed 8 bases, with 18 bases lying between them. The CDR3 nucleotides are TGCGCCAGCCGGAGGACAGAAAATTCCGAAGCTTTCTTT. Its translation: CASRRTENSEAFF.

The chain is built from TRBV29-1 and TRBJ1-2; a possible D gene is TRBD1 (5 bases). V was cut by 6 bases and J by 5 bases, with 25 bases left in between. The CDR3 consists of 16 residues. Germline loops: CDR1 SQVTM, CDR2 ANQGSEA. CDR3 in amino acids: CSVPKTAGAHPYGYTF. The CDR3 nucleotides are TGCAGCGTCCCAAAGACGGCCGGGGCCCATCCATATGGCTACACCTTC. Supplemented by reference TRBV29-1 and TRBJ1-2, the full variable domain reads SAVISQKPSRDICQRGTSLTIQCQVDSQVTMMFWYRQQPGQSLTLIATANQGSEATYESGFVIDKFPISRPNLTFSTLTVSNMSPEDSSIYLCSVPKTAGAHPYGYTFGSGTRLTVV.

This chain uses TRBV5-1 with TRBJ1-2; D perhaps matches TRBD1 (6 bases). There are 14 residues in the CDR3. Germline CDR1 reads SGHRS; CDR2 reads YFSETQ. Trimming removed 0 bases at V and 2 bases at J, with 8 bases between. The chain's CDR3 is CASSLAGENYGYTF. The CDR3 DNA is TGCGCCAGCAGCTTGGCAGGGGAAAACTATGGCTACACCTTC.

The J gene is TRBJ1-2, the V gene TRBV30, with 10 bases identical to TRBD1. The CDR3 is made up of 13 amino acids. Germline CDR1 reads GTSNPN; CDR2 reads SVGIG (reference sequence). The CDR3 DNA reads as TGTGCTGGAAGGGGACAGGGGTCGAGTGGCTACACCTTC. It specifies CAGRGQGSSGYTF.

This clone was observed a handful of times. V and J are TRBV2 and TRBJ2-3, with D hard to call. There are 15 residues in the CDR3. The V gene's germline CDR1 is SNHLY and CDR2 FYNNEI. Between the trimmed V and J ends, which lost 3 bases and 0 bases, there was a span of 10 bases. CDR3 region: CASSDQPISTDTQYF. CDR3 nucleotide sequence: TGTGCCAGCAGTGATCAGCCCATTAGCACAGATACGCAGTATTTT.

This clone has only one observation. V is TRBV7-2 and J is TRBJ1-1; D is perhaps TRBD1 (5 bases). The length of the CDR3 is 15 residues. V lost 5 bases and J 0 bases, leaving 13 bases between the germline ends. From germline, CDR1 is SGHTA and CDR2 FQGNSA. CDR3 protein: CASSPGTVLNTEAFF. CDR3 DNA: TGTGCCAGCAGCCCCGGGACTGTTTTGAACACTGAAGCTTTCTTT.

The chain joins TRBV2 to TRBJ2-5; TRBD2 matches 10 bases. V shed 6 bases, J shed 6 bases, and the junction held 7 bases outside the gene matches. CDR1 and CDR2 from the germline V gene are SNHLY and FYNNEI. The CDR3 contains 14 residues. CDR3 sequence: CASRERGGGKTQYF. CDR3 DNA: TGTGCCAGCAGAGAGCGGGGGGGCGGAAAGACCCAGTACTTC.

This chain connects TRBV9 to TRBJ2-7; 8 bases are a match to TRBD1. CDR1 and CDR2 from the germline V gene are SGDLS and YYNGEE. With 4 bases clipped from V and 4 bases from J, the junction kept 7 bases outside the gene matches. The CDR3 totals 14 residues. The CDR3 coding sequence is TGTGCCAGCAGCAAGGGACAGGCCCAATACGAGCAGTACTTC. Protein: CASSKGQAQYEQYF.

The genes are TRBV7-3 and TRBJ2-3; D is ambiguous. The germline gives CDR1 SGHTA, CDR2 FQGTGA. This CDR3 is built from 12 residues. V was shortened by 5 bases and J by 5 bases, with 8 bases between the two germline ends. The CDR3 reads CASSRAGDTQYF. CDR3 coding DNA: TGTGCCAGCAGCAGGGCAGGAGATACGCAGTATTTT.

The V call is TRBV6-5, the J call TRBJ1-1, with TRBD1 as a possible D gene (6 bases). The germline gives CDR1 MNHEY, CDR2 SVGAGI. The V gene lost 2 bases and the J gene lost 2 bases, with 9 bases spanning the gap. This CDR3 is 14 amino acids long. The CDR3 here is CASSYAGANTEAFF. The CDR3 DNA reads TGTGCCAGCAGTTACGCAGGGGCTAACACTGAAGCTTTCTTT.

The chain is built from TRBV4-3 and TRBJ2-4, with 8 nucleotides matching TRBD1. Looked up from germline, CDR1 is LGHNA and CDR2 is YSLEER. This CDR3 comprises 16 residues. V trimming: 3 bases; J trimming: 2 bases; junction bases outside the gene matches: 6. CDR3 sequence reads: CASSQSGGASKNIQYF. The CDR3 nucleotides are TGCGCCAGCAGCCAGTCAGGGGGCGCGTCCAAAAACATTCAGTACTTC.

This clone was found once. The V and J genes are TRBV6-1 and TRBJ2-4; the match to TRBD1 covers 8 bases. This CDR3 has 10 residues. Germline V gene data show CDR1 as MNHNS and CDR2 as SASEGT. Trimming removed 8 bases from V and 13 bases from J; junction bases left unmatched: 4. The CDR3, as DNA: TGTGCCAGCGGGCGGGACAGGCAGTACTTC. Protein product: CASGRDRQYF.

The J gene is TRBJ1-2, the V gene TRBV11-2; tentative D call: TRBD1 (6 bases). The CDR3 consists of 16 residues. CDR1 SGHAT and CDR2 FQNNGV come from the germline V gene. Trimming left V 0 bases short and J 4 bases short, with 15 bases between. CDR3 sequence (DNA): TGTGCCAGCAGCTTAGATCCGAGGGGGACATCCTATGGCTACACCTTC. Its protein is CASSLDPRGTSYGYTF.

CDR3 sequence reads: CASSPDSVGTQYF. CDR3 coding DNA: TGTGCCAGCAGCCCCGACTCCGTTGGTACGCAGTATTTT. This chain links TRBV7-3 with TRBJ2-3; no clear D. The CDR3 loop spans 13 amino acids. The germline gives CDR1 SGHTA, CDR2 FQGTGA. Trimming left V 5 bases short and J 8 bases short, with 14 bases between.

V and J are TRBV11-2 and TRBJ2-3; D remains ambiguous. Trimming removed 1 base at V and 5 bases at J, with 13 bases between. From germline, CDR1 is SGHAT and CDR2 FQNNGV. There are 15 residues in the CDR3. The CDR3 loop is CASSLGNPPGDTQYF. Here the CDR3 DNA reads TGTGCCAGCAGCTTAGGAAACCCTCCAGGAGATACGCAGTATTTT.

CDR3 in amino acids: CASSGTVNQPQHF. The CDR3 region has the DNA TGTGCCAGCAGCGGGACAGTTAATCAGCCCCAGCATTTT. The chain has TRBV7-9 and TRBJ1-5; TRBD1 matches 7 bases. The trim removed 5 bases at V and 4 bases at J, leaving 2 bases unmatched. Per germline, CDR1 SEHNR and CDR2 FQNEAQ (reference sequence). The CDR3 is 13 amino acids.